Here is one TCR beta chain with its context. Its antigen is unknown. CDR1 and CDR2 from the germline V gene are MNHEY and SMNVEV (reference sequence). With 8 bases removed from V and 8 bases from J, the gap between germline ends came to 13 bases. The CDR3 runs 13 residues. Diagnostic assessment was based on clinical symptoms, serum thyroxine and TRAb, thyroid ultrasound and orbital computed tomography. This sample was taken from a study of T cells in Graves' hyperthyroidism and ophthalmopathy. Findings and caveats of the study: Ophthalmopathy and stable hyperthyroidism were separated by a 13 V-J model.

The CDR3 regions of TCR beta were amplified from RNA transcripts. Carried out on the TCR CDR3, a first-round RT-PCR used the HTBI primer set. Via MiXCR, TCRdb re-called the multiplex PCR reads, giving one row per CDR3 protein. Of 550,000 to 600,000 distinct CDR3 sequences in the sample, about 45% were seen once. This clonotype originated in an adult woman with Graves' disease, either hyperthyroidism or ophthalmopathy (not recorded which). The rearrangement joins TRBV27 to TRBJ1-6; TRBD1 might be the D (5 bases). Sequencing was done on a sample of peripheral blood or thyroid tissue (not recorded which). CDR3 sequence reads: CASQGAGDSPLHF. The CDR3 DNA is TGTGCCAGCCAAGGGGCTGGGGATTCACCCCTCCACTTT.